Below, 21 T cell receptor beta chains from the same sample are listed, as sequenced in a study of OX40 agonist ivuxolimab in advanced cancers. Measured with immunoSEQ multiplex PCR; TCRdb has only the in-frame clones, and not every one. The sample yields around 20,000 clones, 82% seen once. Sequencing used CD4+ or CD8+ T cells sorted from blood, obtained in a trial of the OX40 agonist ivuxolimab. The receptors were sampled from an adult with an advanced solid tumor such as melanoma, head and neck, liver or kidney cancer.

The chain couples TRBV29-1 to TRBJ1-2, with unresolved D. With 4 bases removed from V and 4 bases from J, the gap between germline ends came to 13 bases. The germline V gene has CDR1 SQVTM and CDR2 ANQGSEA. This CDR3 spans 13 amino acids. The CDR3 region is CSVGASVAYGYTF. For the CDR3, the DNA is TGCAGCGTTGGAGCCTCAGTCGCCTATGGCTACACCTTC.

The chain couples TRBV7-6 to TRBJ2-1, with unresolved D. V was clipped by 2 bases and J by 9 bases, with 14 bases between them. The CDR3 extends over 14 amino acids. Per the germline V gene, CDR1 is SGHVS and CDR2 is FNYEAQ. CDR3 nucleotide sequence: TGTGCCAGCAGCTTAATCGGCGGCCGGAGTGAGCAGTTCTTC. Protein sequence: CASSLIGGRSEQFF.

V gene TRBV2 combines with J gene TRBJ2-1, with 7 positions matching TRBD1. CDR1 is SNHLY and CDR2 is FYNNEI in the germline V gene. This CDR3 spans 14 amino acids. Trimming took 11 bases from V and 6 from J; bases not matched to a gene: 13. In DNA, the CDR3 is TGTGCCGGTCAAGAGGGGGCCACGGTCAATGAGCAGTTCTTC. Translated: CAGQEGATVNEQFF.

The chain uses TRBV9 and TRBJ2-1; TRBD2 agrees at 7 bases. The length of the CDR3 is 15 residues. Germline V CDR1 and CDR2: SGDLS, YYNGEE. With 2 bases clipped from V and 5 bases from J, the junction kept 7 bases outside the gene matches. The CDR3 protein is CASSVTGTINNEQFF. The CDR3 DNA reads as TGTGCCAGCAGCGTTACCGGGACTATCAACAATGAGCAGTTCTTC.

This clone appeared once. V gene TRBV4-3 combines with J gene TRBJ2-3; D is unresolved. Germline loops: CDR1 LGHNA, CDR2 YSLEER. The CDR3 runs 14 residues. V was trimmed by 1 base and J by 4 bases, leaving 9 bases between them. DNA for the CDR3: TGCGCCAGCAGCCAAGTCTCGCCCCCAGATACGCAGTATTTT. Protein sequence: CASSQVSPPDTQYF.

This clone was seen once. The J gene is TRBJ1-2, the V gene TRBV28; TRBD1 is a possible D gene (6 bases). Germline values: CDR1 MDHEN, CDR2 SYDVKM. Trimming left V 1 base short and J 8 bases short, with 11 bases between. There are 13 residues in the CDR3. The CDR3 spells CASSLSGAGGYTF. The CDR3 DNA reads TGTGCCAGCAGTTTATCAGGGGCAGGGGGCTACACCTTC.

J is TRBJ1-2 and V is TRBV4-1; 10 bases map to TRBD1. The CDR3 runs 15 residues. The germline V gene has CDR1 MGHRA and CDR2 YSYEKL. The ends lost 4 bases at V and 2 bases at J; junction bases unmatched: 4. CDR3 in DNA: TGCGCCAGCAGCCGAGACAGGGGGCGCAACTATGGCTACACCTTC. Its protein product is CASSRDRGRNYGYTF.

This clone was counted a single time. V and J are TRBV7-7 and TRBJ2-6, with D possibly being TRBD1 (6 bases). With 4 bases removed from V and 6 bases from J, the gap between germline ends came to 22 bases. CDR3 size: 18 residues. Germline CDR1 and CDR2: SSHAT and FNYEAQ (reference sequence). DNA of the CDR3: TGTGCCAGCAGCTCACCCGGGACACGGTCTGGTTCGGCCAACGTCCTGACTTTC. This codes for CASSSPGTRSGSANVLTF.

The rearrangement uses TRBV5-4 and TRBJ1-1; possible D gene TRBD1, 5 bases. CDR1 is SGHNT, CDR2 YYREEE, per germline (reference sequence). The CDR3 consists of 15 residues. Trimming shortened V by 0 bases and J by 4 bases, and 13 bases separated the two germline ends. The chain's CDR3 is CASSLAEDTLTEAFF. CDR3 bases: TGTGCCAGCAGCTTGGCCGAGGACACCCTCACTGAAGCTTTCTTT.

The V and J genes are TRBV29-1 and TRBJ2-3; TRBD2 agrees at 10 bases. Germline V lookup: CDR1 SQVTM, CDR2 ANQGSEA. The CDR3 contains 11 residues. The ends lost 6 bases at V and 11 bases at J; junction bases unmatched: 5. The CDR3 reads CSVQRGGGQYF. In nucleotides, the CDR3 is TGCAGCGTCCAGCGGGGGGGCGGGCAGTATTTT.

The genes are TRBV2 and TRBJ1-4, with 8 bases matching TRBD1. The CDR3 extends over 14 amino acids. The germline CDR1 and CDR2 sequences are SNHLY and FYNNEI. Trimming took 7 bases from V and 6 from J; bases not matched to a gene: 7. The CDR3, as DNA: TGTGCCAGCACTCAGACAGGGGTCGATGAAAAACTGTTTTTT. Amino acids: CASTQTGVDEKLFF.

The CDR3 protein is CASSPTGRYGYTF. CDR3 sequence (DNA): TGTGCCAGCAGTCCGACAGGGAGGTATGGCTACACCTTC. The genes are TRBV6-5 and TRBJ1-2; TRBD1 matches at 7 bases. Germline CDR1 and CDR2: MNHEY and SVGAGI. V shed 5 bases, J shed 5 bases, and the junction held 5 bases outside the gene matches. The CDR3 runs 13 residues.

The V and J genes are TRBV28 and TRBJ1-4; D not resolved. The CDR3 extends over 16 amino acids. Trimming removed 5 bases from V and 1 base from J, with 14 bases in between. Germline CDR1 MDHEN, CDR2 SYDVKM. The DNA for the CDR3 is TGTGCCAGCAGTACCTCGAGAGGGCGAACTAATGAAAAACTGTTTTTT. Translating gives CASSTSRGRTNEKLFF. The variable domain in full, with the rest retrieved from reference TRBV28 and TRBJ1-4, is DVKVTQSSRYLVKRTGEKVFLECVQDMDHENMFWYRQDPGLGLRLIYFSYDVKMKEKGDIPEGYSVSREKKERFSLILESASTNQTSMYLCASSTSRGRTNEKLFFGSGTQLSVL.

The gene calls are TRBV5-1 and TRBJ1-2; 8 positions agree with TRBD1. Germline trimming cut 4 bases from V and 4 bases from J; bases unmatched to any gene: 6. Germline V lookup: CDR1 SGHRS, CDR2 YFSETQ. This CDR3 spans 14 amino acids. CDR3 amino acids: CASSGGQGSYGYTF. The CDR3 DNA reads as TGCGCCAGCAGCGGAGGACAGGGCTCCTATGGCTACACCTTC.

The rearrangement joins TRBV5-4 to TRBJ2-2; either TRBD1 or TRBD2 may fit D (6 bases each). Germline CDR1 SGHNT, CDR2 YYREEE (reference sequence). Trimming shortened V by 7 bases and J by 7 bases, and 23 bases separated the two germline ends. The CDR3 sequence is 16 residues long. The CDR3 region is CASLRSGADIGGELFF. The CDR3 nucleotides are TGTGCCAGCCTCCGATCGGGGGCGGATATAGGCGGGGAGCTGTTTTTT.

J is TRBJ1-1 and V is TRBV7-8; no firm D call. This CDR3 has 14 amino acids. Deletions cut 1 base from V and 1 base from J, with 7 bases between. Germline loops: CDR1 SGHVS, CDR2 FQNEAQ. The CDR3 region is CASSLVGSNTEAFF. The CDR3 DNA reads as TGTGCCAGCAGCTTAGTTGGGTCGAACACTGAAGCTTTCTTT. Full variable domain (outside the CDR3, taken from reference TRBV7-8 and TRBJ1-1): GAGVSQSPRYKVAKRGQDVALRCDPISGHVSLFWYQQALGQGPEFLTYFQNEAQLDKSGLPSDRFFAERPEGSVSTLKIQRTQQEDSAVYLCASSLVGSNTEAFFGQGTRLTVV.

The V gene is TRBV27, the J gene TRBJ1-4; tentative D call: TRBD1 (6 bases). CDR1 and CDR2 from the germline V gene are MNHEY and SMNVEV (reference sequence). Trimming shortened V by 7 bases and J by 4 bases, and 22 bases separated the two germline ends. The CDR3 totals 17 residues. CDR3 coding DNA: TGTGCCAGCACCCCAGCGAGAGGACAGCTCTTTAATGAAAAACTGTTTTTT. Translation: CASTPARGQLFNEKLFF.

The chain is built from TRBV5-6 and TRBJ2-1; 10 bases are shared with TRBD2. V lost 0 bases to trimming and J lost 8 bases; unmatched junction nucleotides: 11. Germline values: CDR1 SGHDT, CDR2 YYEEEE. The CDR3 is 17 amino acids. CDR3 in amino acids: CASSLVVSASGSYEQFF. For the CDR3, the DNA is TGTGCCAGCAGCTTGGTAGTTTCGGCTAGCGGGAGTTATGAGCAGTTCTTC. Full variable domain (rest looked up from reference TRBV5-6 and TRBJ2-1): DAGVTQSPTHLIKTRGQQVTLRCSPKSGHDTVSWYQQALGQGPQFIFQYYEEEERQRGNFPDRFSGHQFPNYSSELNVNALLLGDSALYLCASSLVVSASGSYEQFFGPGTRLTVL.

This chain links TRBV2 with TRBJ1-3; the D is unclear. Germline-derived CDR1 and CDR2 are SNHLY and FYNNEI. The CDR3 totals 16 residues. The germline V and J ends were trimmed by 2 bases and 2 bases, with 13 bases remaining between them. In nucleotides, the CDR3 is TGTGCCAGCAGTGAAACGAAGGGAAAGGCTGGAAACACCATATATTTT. This sequence encodes CASSETKGKAGNTIYF.

The genes are TRBV6-6 and TRBJ1-1; 10 bases line up with TRBD1. V lost 6 bases and J lost 6; bases outside the gene matches: 7. Germline loops: CDR1 MNHNY, CDR2 SVGAGI (reference sequence). The CDR3 spans 14 residues. As DNA, the CDR3 is TGTGCCAGCAGGACCGGACAGGGGGTCGCTGAAGCTTTCTTT. Amino acid sequence: CASRTGQGVAEAFF.

This clone was recorded once. The J gene is TRBJ2-3, the V gene TRBV4-3; D is unclear. This CDR3 region has 13 residues. Germline CDR1 LGHNA, CDR2 YSLEER. V dropped 0 bases and J dropped 3 bases, with 4 bases sitting between them. The CDR3 DNA reads as TGCGCCAGCAGCCAAGATTGGACAGATACGCAGTATTTT. It translates to CASSQDWTDTQYF.